Below are 19 T cell receptor beta chains sequenced from a single sample in a study of blood T cell repertoires in COVID-19. This table comes from immunoSEQ multiplex PCR, and its TCRdb copy is limited to in-frame clones, with some not included. Of approximately 90,000 clones in the sample, approximately 87% were seen once. The specimen sequenced was peripheral blood. All receptors come from a human donor in a cohort sampled during active COVID-19.

The chain is built from TRBV30 and TRBJ2-1, with 9 bases lining up with TRBD2. This CDR3 contains 14 residues. Germline CDR1 is GTSNPN and CDR2 is SVGIG (reference sequence). Germline trimming cut 6 bases from V and 4 bases from J; bases unmatched to any gene: 7. This CDR3 reads CACRKRGAYNEQFF. The DNA for the CDR3 is TGTGCCTGTAGAAAGCGGGGGGCATACAATGAGCAGTTCTTC.

The V gene is TRBV7-7, the J gene TRBJ2-7; weak D call: TRBD1 (7 bases). Germline CDR1 and CDR2: SSHAT and FNYEAQ (reference sequence). V lost 5 bases, J lost 0 bases, and 11 bases lay in between. The CDR3 has 14 residues. DNA for the CDR3: TGTGCCAGCAGCCCAGGGGGGAACTCCTACGAGCAGTACTTC. This codes for CASSPGGNSYEQYF.

The chain is built from TRBV28 and TRBJ1-1; 7 nucleotides agree with TRBD1. The CDR3 consists of 12 residues. V trimming: 5 bases; J trimming: 7 bases; junction bases outside the gene matches: 4. Germline loops: CDR1 MDHEN, CDR2 SYDVKM. This CDR3 is CASSNWDSEAFF. CDR3 nucleotides: TGTGCCAGCAGTAACTGGGACAGTGAAGCTTTCTTT.

This sequence joins TRBV4-3 and TRBJ1-2; tentatively, D is TRBD1 (6 bases). Trimming left V 4 bases short and J 4 bases short, with 7 bases between. The CDR3 sequence is 12 residues long. CDR1 and CDR2 from the germline V gene are LGHNA and YSLEER. The CDR3 nucleotides read TGCGCCAGCAGCCTGGACAGCTATGGCTACACCTTC. Residues: CASSLDSYGYTF.

This clone has a handful of counts. The chain carries TRBV4-1 and TRBJ1-6, with D maybe TRBD1 (6 bases). Germline CDR1 MGHRA, CDR2 YSYEKL. This CDR3 is built from 14 residues. V lost 3 bases, J lost 10 bases, and 13 bases lay in between. CDR3 sequence: CASSQPGGASPLHF. CDR3 in DNA: TGCGCCAGCAGCCAGCCGGGGGGGGCCTCACCCCTCCACTTT.

The chain uses TRBV28 and TRBJ1-1; D remains ambiguous. Deletions cut 7 bases from V and 1 base from J, with 10 bases between. The CDR3 runs 13 residues. Looked up from germline, CDR1 is MDHEN and CDR2 is SYDVKM. CDR3 sequence: CASTEGGNTEAFF. The CDR3 nucleotides are TGTGCCAGCACGGAGGGTGGGAACACTGAAGCTTTCTTT.

V and J are TRBV7-9 and TRBJ2-3; 9 bases are shared with TRBD1. The length of the CDR3 is 16 residues. The ends lost 6 bases at V and 1 base at J; junction bases unmatched: 8. Looked up from germline, CDR1 is SEHNR and CDR2 is FQNEAQ (reference sequence). The CDR3 DNA follows: TGTGCCAGCAGTACACAGGGGGCTTTCGGCACAGATACGCAGTATTTT. This translates into CASSTQGAFGTDTQYF.

The chain couples TRBV18 to TRBJ2-1; D may be TRBD2 (5 bases). Germline V gene data show CDR1 as KGHSH and CDR2 as LQKENI. Trimming took off 2 bases at V and 0 bases at J, with 11 bases between the two ends. CDR3 length: 16 amino acids. The CDR3 reads CASSPSVTSSYNEQFF. The CDR3 DNA sequence: TGTGCCAGCTCACCATCCGTAACTAGCTCCTACAATGAGCAGTTCTTC. The full variable domain, rest sourced from reference TRBV18 and TRBJ2-1, is NAGVMQNPRHLVRRRGQEARLRCSPMKGHSHVYWYRQLPEEGLKFMVYLQKENIIDESGMPKERFSAEFPKEGPSILRIQQVVRGDSAAYFCASSPSVTSSYNEQFFGPGTRLTVL.

This chain links TRBV7-9 with TRBJ1-2; the D gene is possibly TRBD1 (5 bases). Germline V gene lookup returns CDR1 SEHNR and CDR2 FQNEAQ (reference sequence). CDR3 length: 14 residues. The V end lost 5 bases, the J end lost 4 bases, and 14 bases lay between the germline ends. The DNA for the CDR3 is TGTGCCAGCAGCCCGCGGGACGGACCCTATGGCTACACCTTC. Protein: CASSPRDGPYGYTF.

This clone came up once. The rearrangement uses TRBV20-1 and TRBJ2-1, with TRBD2 as a possible D gene (7 bases). The germline V and J ends were trimmed by 3 bases and 10 bases, with 16 bases remaining between them. This CDR3 has 13 residues. CDR1 and CDR2 (germline): DFQATT, SNEGSKA (reference sequence). The CDR3 loop is CSASGGGAFEQFF. CDR3 DNA sequence: TGCAGTGCTAGTGGTGGGGGGGCTTTCGAGCAGTTCTTC.

This clone showed up just once. V gene TRBV6-5 combines with J gene TRBJ1-1, with a possible D match to TRBD1 (5 bases). The germline V gene has CDR1 MNHEY and CDR2 SVGAGI. This CDR3 is 14 amino acids long. The V gene lost 7 bases and the J gene lost 0 bases, with 12 bases spanning the gap. The CDR3 DNA sequence: TGTGCCAGCAACGAAAGACAGCTGAACACTGAAGCTTTCTTT. It encodes CASNERQLNTEAFF.

The chain couples TRBV27 to TRBJ1-2; TRBD1 matches 8 bases. CDR1 is MNHEY and CDR2 is SMNVEV in the germline V gene (reference sequence). This CDR3 has 13 amino acids. Trimming cost V 1 base and J 7 bases; bases outside gene matches: 2. CDR3 in DNA: TGTGCCAGCAGTTTATACAGGGGGAGTGGCTACACCTTC. It codes for CASSLYRGSGYTF.

J is TRBJ2-7 and V is TRBV27, with TRBD2 matching 9 bases. CDR1 is MNHEY and CDR2 is SMNVEV in the germline V gene (reference sequence). V lost 6 bases and J lost 0; bases outside the gene matches: 3. This CDR3 has 14 amino acids. CDR3 coding DNA: TGTGCCAGCAGGCTAGCGGGGAGCTCCTACGAGCAGTACTTC. It translates to CASRLAGSSYEQYF.

V usage is TRBV11-2 and J usage is TRBJ2-3; 10 nucleotides match TRBD2. Germline CDR1 reads SGHAT; CDR2 reads FQNNGV. CDR3 length: 18 amino acids. Unmatched junction bases numbered 15, after V lost 5 bases and J lost 4 bases. In DNA form, the CDR3 reads TGTGCCAGCAGCCTGGGCCTGACTAGCGGGCGAGGCCCAGATACGCAGTATTTT. Translated: CASSLGLTSGRGPDTQYF.

J is TRBJ1-1 and V is TRBV13; D unclear. Trimming stripped 0 bases from V and 0 bases from J, with 14 bases between. CDR3 length: 17 residues. Germline CDR1 reads PRHDT; CDR2 reads FYEKMQ (reference sequence). CDR3 nucleotide sequence: TGTGCCAGCAGCTTAGGGGCAGGCAGGCCCATGAACACTGAAGCTTTCTTT. Translating it yields CASSLGAGRPMNTEAFF.

The chain employs TRBV7-9 and TRBJ1-4; D is unresolved. V was pared by 5 bases and J by 10 bases, with 14 bases between. The CDR3 is made up of 13 amino acids. From germline, CDR1 is SEHNR and CDR2 FQNEAQ (reference sequence). CDR3 nucleotides: TGTGCCAGCAGCCTTGAACAGTTTGTAAAACTGTTTTTT. Protein sequence: CASSLEQFVKLFF.

The V call is TRBV7-9, the J call TRBJ1-1, with 7 bases that match TRBD1. Germline CDR1 and CDR2: SEHNR and FQNEAQ (reference sequence). Trimming removed 5 bases from V and 0 bases from J; junction bases left unmatched: 9. The CDR3 consists of 16 residues. DNA of the CDR3: TGTGCCAGCAGCCTACCAACAGGGGAAGTGAACACTGAAGCTTTCTTT. This codes for CASSLPTGEVNTEAFF.

The J gene is TRBJ2-1, the V gene TRBV9, with 8 bases matching TRBD1. CDR1 is SGDLS and CDR2 is YYNGEE in the germline V gene. Unmatched junction bases numbered 5, after V lost 3 bases and J lost 6 bases. This CDR3 has 14 amino acids. Here the CDR3 DNA reads TGTGCCAGCAGCGACATCGGACAGGGCAATGAGCAGTTCTTC. Protein: CASSDIGQGNEQFF.

This clone came up once. The CDR3 spells CASSLQAQGARTQYF. Here the CDR3 DNA reads TGTGCCAGCAGCCTTCAGGCCCAGGGGGCGAGGACCCAGTACTTC. V and J are TRBV11-2 and TRBJ2-5; 8 nucleotides agree with TRBD1. The CDR3 extends over 15 amino acids. The J segment lost 7 bases and the V segment lost 5 bases, leaving 12 bases of the junction unmatched. Germline loops: CDR1 SGHAT, CDR2 FQNNGV.